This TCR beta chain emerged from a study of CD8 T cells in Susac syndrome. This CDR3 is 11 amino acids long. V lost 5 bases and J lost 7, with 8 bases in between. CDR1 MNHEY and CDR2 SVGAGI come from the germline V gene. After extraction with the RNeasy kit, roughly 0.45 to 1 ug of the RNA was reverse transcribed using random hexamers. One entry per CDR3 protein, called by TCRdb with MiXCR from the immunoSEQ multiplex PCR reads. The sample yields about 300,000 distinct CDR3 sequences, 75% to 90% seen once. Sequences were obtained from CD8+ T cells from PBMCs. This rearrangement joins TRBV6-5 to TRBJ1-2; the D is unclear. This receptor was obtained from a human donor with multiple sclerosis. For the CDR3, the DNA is TGTGCCAGCAGTAAAAGAAGTGGCTACACCTTC. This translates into CASSKRSGYTF.